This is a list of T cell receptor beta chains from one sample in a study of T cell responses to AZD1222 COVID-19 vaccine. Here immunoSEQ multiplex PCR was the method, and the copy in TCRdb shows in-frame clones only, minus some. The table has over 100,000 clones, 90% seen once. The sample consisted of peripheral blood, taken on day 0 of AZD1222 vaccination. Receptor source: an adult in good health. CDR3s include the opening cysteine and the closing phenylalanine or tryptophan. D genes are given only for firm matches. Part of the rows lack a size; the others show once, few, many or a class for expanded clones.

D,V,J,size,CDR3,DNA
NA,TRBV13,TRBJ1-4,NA,CASSLGQSSEKLFF,TGTGCCAGCAGCTTAGGCCAGAGCAGCGAAAAACTGTTTTTT
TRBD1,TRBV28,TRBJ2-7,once,CASSALGTGNYEQYF,TGTGCCAGCAGTGCACTAGGGACAGGGAACTACGAGCAGTACTTC
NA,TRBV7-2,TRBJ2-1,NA,CASSLFVAYNEQFF,TGTGCCAGCAGCTTATTCGTGGCCTACAATGAGCAGTTCTTC
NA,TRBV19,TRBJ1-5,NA,CASSIGQPQHF,TGTGCCAGTAGTATAGGACAGCCCCAGCATTTT
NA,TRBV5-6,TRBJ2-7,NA,CASSSFRVFLYEQYF,TGTGCCAGCAGCTCCTTTCGGGTCTTTCTCTACGAGCAGTACTTC
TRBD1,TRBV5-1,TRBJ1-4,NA,CASSFRTGMNEKLFF,TGCGCCAGCAGCTTCAGGACAGGGATGAATGAAAAACTGTTTTTT
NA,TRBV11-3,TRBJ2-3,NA,CASSFRAGTDTQYF,TGTGCCAGCAGCTTCAGAGCGGGCACAGATACGCAGTATTTT
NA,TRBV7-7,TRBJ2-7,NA,CASSLGSGYEQYF,TGTGCTAGCAGCTTAGGAAGTGGCTACGAGCAGTACTTC
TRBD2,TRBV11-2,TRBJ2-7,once,CASSLRTSGGMSSYEQYF,TGTGCCAGCAGCCTCCGGACTAGCGGGGGTATGAGCTCCTACGAGCAGTACTTC
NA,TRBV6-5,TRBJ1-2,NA,CASSYSPVDGYTF,TGTGCCAGCAGTTACTCGCCGGTCGATGGCTACACCTTC
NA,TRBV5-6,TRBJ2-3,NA,CASSLLTAQLSEFTDTQYF,TGTGCCAGCAGCTTGTTAACAGCTCAGCTATCCGAATTCACAGATACGCAGTATTTT
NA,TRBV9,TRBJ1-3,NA,CASSVSGDSGNTIYF,TGTGCCAGCAGCGTAAGCGGAGACTCTGGAAACACCATATATTTT
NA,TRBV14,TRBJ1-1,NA,CASSQYRTKMNTEAFF,TGTGCCAGCAGCCAATATCGGACAAAAATGAACACTGAAGCTTTCTTT
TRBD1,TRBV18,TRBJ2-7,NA,CASSEGAAVGEQYF,TGTGCCAGCTCAGAGGGGGCGGCGGTTGGGGAGCAGTACTTC
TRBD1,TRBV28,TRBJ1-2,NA,CASSATGVGYTF,TGTGCCAGCAGCGCGACAGGGGTAGGCTACACCTTC
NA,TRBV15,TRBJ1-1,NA,CATSPGLNTEAFF,TGTGCCACCAGTCCGGGTTTGAACACTGAAGCTTTCTTT
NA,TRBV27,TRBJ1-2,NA,CASSYSGANYGYTF,TGTGCCAGCAGTTACTCGGGCGCCAACTATGGCTACACCTTC
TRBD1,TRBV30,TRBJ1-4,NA,CAWRGGRGTAEKLFF,TGTGCCTGGAGAGGGGGCCGGGGGACGGCCGAGAAACTGTTTTTT
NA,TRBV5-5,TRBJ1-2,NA,CASSLVLTGARGYTF,TGTGCCAGCAGCTTGGTTCTAACGGGGGCGCGGGGCTACACCTTC
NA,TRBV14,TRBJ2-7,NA,CASSPRTRGGQYF,TGTGCCAGCAGCCCAAGAACCCGAGGAGGGCAGTACTTC
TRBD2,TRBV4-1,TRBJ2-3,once,CASSQLPGLAGILTDTQYF,TGCGCCAGCAGCCAGCTACCGGGACTAGCGGGCATCCTCACAGATACGCAGTATTTT
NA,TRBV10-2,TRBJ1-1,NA,CASIPNGIQGGTEAFF,TGCGCCAGCATTCCCAACGGGATCCAGGGTGGCACTGAAGCTTTCTTT
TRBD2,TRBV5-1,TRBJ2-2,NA,CASSPASGGITGELFF,TGCGCCAGCAGCCCCGCTAGCGGGGGCATCACCGGGGAGCTGTTTTTT
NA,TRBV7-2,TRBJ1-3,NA,CASSLAVKVSGNTIYF,TGTGCCAGCAGCTTAGCTGTTAAGGTCTCTGGAAACACCATATATTTT
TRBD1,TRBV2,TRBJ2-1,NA,CASRPQGVYNEQFF,TGTGCCAGCAGGCCACAGGGGGTATACAATGAGCAGTTCTTC
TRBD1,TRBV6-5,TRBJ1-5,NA,CASRRTGVDQPQHF,TGTGCCAGCAGGAGGACAGGGGTTGATCAGCCCCAGCATTTT
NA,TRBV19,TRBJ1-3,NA,CASSMQGGSGNTIYF,TGTGCCAGTAGTATGCAGGGAGGCTCTGGAAACACCATATATTTT
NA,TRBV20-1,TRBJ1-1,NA,CSASKSPNTEAFF,TGCAGTGCTAGTAAGTCACCCAACACTGAAGCTTTCTTT
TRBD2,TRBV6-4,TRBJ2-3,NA,CASSDSAGGNTDTQYF,TGTGCCAGCAGTGACTCGGCGGGGGGGAACACAGATACGCAGTATTTT
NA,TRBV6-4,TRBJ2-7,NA,CASSSEPGATYEQYF,TGTGCCAGCAGTTCCGAGCCAGGGGCGACCTACGAGCAGTACTTC
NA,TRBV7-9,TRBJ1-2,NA,CASSWVGDYYGYTF,TGTGCCAGCAGCTGGGTGGGGGACTACTATGGCTACACCTTC
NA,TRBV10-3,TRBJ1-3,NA,CAISESGSGNTIYF,TGTGCCATCAGTGAATCAGGATCTGGAAACACCATATATTTT